The subject of this entry is one T cell receptor (beta chain). Its antigen is not identified. This sample was included in a study of cytomegalovirus exposure and HLA in healthy donors. Study-level points and caveats: Most observed TCR sequences were rare, whereas some public TCRs were detected in many donors. Follow-up analysis later connected one missense variant in DCLRE1C with trimming of TCR beta V- and J-genes.

This CDR3 comprises 13 residues. In germline, CDR1 is SQVTM, CDR2 ANQGSEA. V shed 4 bases and J 7 bases; nucleotides not matched to a gene: 6. The PCR had 60 Vbeta and 13 Jbeta primers. Clones were read by immunoSEQ multiplex PCR, and TCRdb kept only the in-frame ones, dropping some. The sample has approximately 210,000 clones, over 75% seen once. This TCR came from a man between 18 and 29 years old in good health and CMV-seronegative. This chain links TRBV29-1 with TRBJ1-5, with TRBD1 matching over 8 bases. Specimen: PBMCs. The CDR3: CSVGQGNGQPQHF. The CDR3 DNA is TGCAGCGTTGGACAGGGGAACGGACAGCCCCAGCATTTT.